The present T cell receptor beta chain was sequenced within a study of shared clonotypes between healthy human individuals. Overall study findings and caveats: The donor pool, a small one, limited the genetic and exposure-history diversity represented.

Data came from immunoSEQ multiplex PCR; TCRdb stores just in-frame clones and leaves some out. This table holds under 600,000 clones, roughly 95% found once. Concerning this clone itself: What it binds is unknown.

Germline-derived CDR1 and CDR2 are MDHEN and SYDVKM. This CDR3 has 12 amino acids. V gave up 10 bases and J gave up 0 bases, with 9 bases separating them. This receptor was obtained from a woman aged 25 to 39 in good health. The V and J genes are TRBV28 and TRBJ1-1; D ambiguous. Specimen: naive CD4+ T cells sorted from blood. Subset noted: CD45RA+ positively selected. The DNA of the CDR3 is TGTGCCATCACTAGTATGAACACTGAAGCTTTCTTT. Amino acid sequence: CAITSMNTEAFF.